Below, 32 T cell receptor beta chains from the same sample are listed, as sequenced in a study of blood T cell repertoires in COVID-19 (dated by TCRdb to 2018 to 2020). To prepare the library, the immunoSEQ multiplex PCR assay was applied. Not all clones reach the TCRdb copy of this immuneACCESS table, which keeps in-frame sequences only. Checked studies attribute under half of the gap to unresolved V genes and leave the rest unexplained. The sample table contains about 350,000 clones; only one count was recorded for 88% of them. The ten largest make up 0.95% to 1.1% of the sample. Input material: PBMCs or T cells enriched from blood (not recorded which). These receptor sequences come from a woman aged 25 to 39 who had been exposed to COVID-19.

This clone appeared a single time. J is TRBJ1-1 and V is TRBV2, with 8 bases that match TRBD1. V lost 8 bases to trimming and J lost 1 base; unmatched junction nucleotides: 6. CDR3 length equals 14 residues. Germline CDR1 reads SNHLY; CDR2 reads FYNNEI. This chain's CDR3 is CASQVGTGNTEAFF. The CDR3 DNA reads as TGTGCCAGCCAGGTCGGGACAGGGAACACTGAAGCTTTCTTT.

In nucleotides, the CDR3 is TGCAGCGTTGCCAGGGTCTTACAAGAGACCCAGTACTTC. This translates into CSVARVLQETQYF. The chain couples TRBV29-1 to TRBJ2-5; D is perhaps TRBD1 (5 bases). The germline gives CDR1 SQVTM, CDR2 ANQGSEA. There are 13 residues in the CDR3. V gave up 4 bases and J gave up 2 bases, with 11 bases separating them.

The chain links TRBV9 to TRBJ2-3; 10 bases are shared with TRBD2. Unmatched junction bases numbered 5, after V lost 4 bases and J lost 3 bases. Germline CDR1 SGDLS, CDR2 YYNGEE. This CDR3 has 15 amino acids. This CDR3 is CASSPSGRATDTQYF. The CDR3 DNA follows: TGTGCCAGCAGCCCTAGCGGGAGAGCAACAGATACGCAGTATTTT.

The chain couples TRBV9 to TRBJ1-4; possible D gene TRBD1, 6 bases. The CDR3 length is 15 residues. V was shortened by 0 bases and J by 3 bases, with 9 bases between the two germline ends. The germline V gene has CDR1 SGDLS and CDR2 YYNGEE. The chain's CDR3 is CASSVEGEPNEKLFF. The CDR3 DNA follows: TGTGCCAGCAGCGTAGAGGGGGAGCCTAATGAAAAACTGTTTTTT.

The genes are TRBV9 and TRBJ2-5; 9 nucleotides agree with TRBD1. CDR1 is SGDLS, CDR2 YYNGEE, per germline. CDR3 length: 18 residues. After removal of 3 bases from V and 5 bases from J, the junction contained 17 bases not matched to a gene. The DNA for the CDR3 is TGTGCCAGCAGCGCAGTAGGGGGTCTAACAGGGGGCTACGAGACCCAGTACTTC. Amino acids: CASSAVGGLTGGYETQYF.

V and J are TRBV7-8 and TRBJ2-7, with 9 bases that match TRBD1. With 8 bases clipped from V and 1 base from J, the junction kept 6 bases outside the gene matches. Germline CDR1 SGHVS, CDR2 FQNEAQ. This CDR3 is built from 14 residues. The DNA of the CDR3 is TGTGCCAGCGGCGTAGGGACAGGGTCCTACGAGCAGTACTTC. Translation gives CASGVGTGSYEQYF.

This chain uses TRBV19 with TRBJ1-2, with D uncertain. V was cut by 7 bases and J by 2 bases, with 14 bases left in between. Looked up from germline, CDR1 is LNHDA and CDR2 is SQIVND (reference sequence). The CDR3 length is 14 residues. The CDR3 spells CASTGVARNYGYTF. Written as DNA, the CDR3 is TGTGCCAGTACCGGGGTTGCAAGGAACTATGGCTACACCTTC.

This chain connects TRBV19 to TRBJ1-2; D remains ambiguous. Per germline, CDR1 LNHDA and CDR2 SQIVND (reference sequence). CDR3 size: 13 residues. The V end was cut by 7 bases, the J end by 3 bases, with 12 bases between. The CDR3: CASTTSEYYGYTF. CDR3 nucleotide sequence: TGTGCCAGTACTACCTCCGAGTACTATGGCTACACCTTC. The entire variable domain, with the rest obtained from reference TRBV19 and TRBJ1-2, is as follows: DGGITQSPKYLFRKEGQNVTLSCEQNLNHDAMYWYRQDPGQGLRLIYYSQIVNDFQKGDIAEGYSVSREKKESFPLTVTSAQKNPTAFYLCASTTSEYYGYTFGSGTRLTVV.

This chain joins TRBV27 and TRBJ2-6; the D gene is possibly TRBD1 (6 bases). V lost 0 bases to trimming and J lost 3 bases, with 9 bases between them. Germline V lookup: CDR1 MNHEY, CDR2 SMNVEV (reference sequence). The CDR3 extends over 16 amino acids. DNA of the CDR3: TGTGCCAGCAGTTTATCGACAGGCTATGGGGCCAACGTCCTGACTTTC. Its protein is CASSLSTGYGANVLTF.

CDR3 sequence reads: CASDSAYEQYF. The DNA of the CDR3 is TGTGCCAGCGACTCCGCCTACGAGCAGTACTTC. The chain combines TRBV28 with TRBJ2-7; the D is unclear. V lost 8 bases to trimming and J lost 2 bases, with 7 bases between them. Germline values: CDR1 MDHEN, CDR2 SYDVKM. This CDR3 has 11 residues. The full variable domain, in which reference TRBV28 and TRBJ2-7 provide the parts outside the CDR3, is DVKVTQSSRYLVKRTGEKVFLECVQDMDHENMFWYRQDPGLGLRLIYFSYDVKMKEKGDIPEGYSVSREKKERFSLILESASTNQTSMYLCASDSAYEQYFGPGTRLTVT.

This clone was picked up a small number of times. The chain combines TRBV28 with TRBJ2-3; 8 nucleotides align to TRBD1. CDR3 size: 16 residues. V shed 4 bases, J shed 6 bases, and the junction held 12 bases outside the gene matches. CDR1 is MDHEN and CDR2 is SYDVKM in the germline V gene. The CDR3 DNA follows: TGTGCCAGCAGTTCCTGGGCGGGCAGGGGGCAGGATACGCAGTATTTT. Its translation is CASSSWAGRGQDTQYF.

This chain links TRBV19 with TRBJ1-5; 8 bases align to TRBD1. Germline V gene sequence: CDR1 LNHDA, CDR2 SQIVND (reference sequence). The CDR3 covers 16 residues. Trimming removed 6 bases from V and 0 bases from J; junction bases left unmatched: 7. The CDR3 reads CASRTGQVYSNQPQHF. Written as DNA, the CDR3 is TGTGCCAGTAGAACGGGACAGGTTTATAGCAATCAGCCCCAGCATTTT.

The chain employs TRBV28 and TRBJ1-2; 7 nucleotides align to TRBD1. CDR3 length equals 14 residues. Germline values: CDR1 MDHEN, CDR2 SYDVKM. V lost 2 bases and J lost 7; bases outside the gene matches: 7. This CDR3 reads CASSLKTGFRGYTF. The CDR3 DNA follows: TGTGCCAGCAGTTTAAAGACAGGGTTCCGTGGCTACACCTTC.

The rearrangement joins TRBV10-3 to TRBJ2-1; no clear D. V was trimmed by 4 bases and J by 3 bases, leaving 13 bases between them. This CDR3 region has 15 residues. CDR1 and CDR2 (germline): ENHRY, SYGVKD. The CDR3 nucleotides are TGTGCCATCAGTGTAGGAGCCGTGGGCTACAATGAGCAGTTCTTC. This encodes CAISVGAVGYNEQFF.

The chain joins TRBV15 to TRBJ1-2; D may be TRBD1 (5 bases). Trimming shortened V by 5 bases and J by 3 bases, and 10 bases separated the two germline ends. Germline V gene sequence: CDR1 LNHNV, CDR2 YYDKDF (reference sequence). The CDR3 covers 13 residues. This CDR3 is CATSLDRDYGYTF. The CDR3 coding sequence is TGTGCCACCAGCCTCGACAGAGACTATGGCTACACCTTC.

The chain recombines TRBV6-6 with TRBJ2-6; D may be TRBD1 (7 bases). This CDR3 comprises 16 residues. V was trimmed by 5 bases and J by 1 base, leaving 12 bases between them. Germline loops: CDR1 MNHNY, CDR2 SVGAGI (reference sequence). CDR3: CASSQQGRSGANVLTF. CDR3 DNA sequence: TGTGCCAGCAGTCAACAGGGGAGGTCTGGGGCCAACGTCCTGACTTTC.

The CDR3 DNA sequence: TGTGCCAGCACGGGACAGCCAAGGTCACCCCTCCACTTT. Its protein is CASTGQPRSPLHF. The chain employs TRBV27 and TRBJ1-6; 7 bases are shared with TRBD1. Losses at the gene ends were 7 bases for V and 10 bases for J; bases not matched to a gene: 7. Per germline, CDR1 MNHEY and CDR2 SMNVEV (reference sequence). The length of the CDR3 is 13 residues.

CDR3 sequence: CASRLPRF. DNA of the CDR3: TGTGCAAGTCGCCTACCCCGCTTC. The gene calls are TRBV12-2 and TRBJ2-7; no check of the table's D call, TRBD2, against the DNA was made. TRBV12-2 is marked as a pseudogene. The CDR3 covers 8 residues.

J is TRBJ1-4 and V is TRBV12-5; D remains ambiguous. V lost 6 bases, J lost 3 bases, and 8 bases lay in between. The germline CDR1 and CDR2 sequences are LGHNT and FRNRAP. The CDR3 runs to 13 residues. The CDR3 is CASGYTANEKLFF. The CDR3 DNA follows: TGTGCTAGTGGGTATACGGCTAATGAAAAACTGTTTTTT.

The chain uses TRBV5-1 and TRBJ2-5; maybe TRBD1 (6 bases). The CDR3 extends over 14 amino acids. The germline V and J ends were trimmed by 2 bases and 1 base, with 9 bases remaining between them. Germline CDR1 SGHRS, CDR2 YFSETQ. For the CDR3, the DNA is TGCGCCAGCAGCTTCTTGGACAGCCAAGAGACCCAGTACTTC. Its protein is CASSFLDSQETQYF.

V is TRBV4-1 and J is TRBJ2-3, with 7 bases matching TRBD2. The trim removed 4 bases at V and 1 base at J, leaving 8 bases unmatched. The CDR3 is made up of 16 amino acids. CDR1 and CDR2 (germline): MGHRA, YSYEKL. CDR3 amino acids: CASSPAGAGGTDTQYF. The CDR3 region has the DNA TGCGCCAGCAGCCCCGCCGGGGCGGGAGGCACAGATACGCAGTATTTT.

This chain links TRBV19 with TRBJ2-2, with TRBD1 identical over 8 bases. This CDR3 is 15 amino acids long. The germline V gene encodes CDR1 LNHDA and CDR2 SQIVND (reference sequence). V lost 4 bases, J lost 6 bases, and 7 bases stayed unmatched. The CDR3 loop is CASSRGQGVAGELFF. Here the CDR3 DNA reads TGTGCCAGTAGTAGAGGACAGGGAGTCGCCGGGGAGCTGTTTTTT.

The gene calls are TRBV6-1 and TRBJ2-2, with D maybe TRBD1 (6 bases). Between the trimmed V and J ends, which lost 3 bases and 0 bases, there was a span of 11 bases. CDR1 MNHNS and CDR2 SASEGT come from the germline V gene. The CDR3 covers 16 residues. CDR3 coding DNA: TGTGCCAGCAGTGACAGGGGTCTTTCGAACACCGGGGAGCTGTTTTTT. It translates to CASSDRGLSNTGELFF.

The chain joins TRBV11-2 to TRBJ2-7; 10 bases align to TRBD1. Germline V CDR1 and CDR2: SGHAT, FQNNGV. CDR3 size: 15 residues. Germline trimming cut 5 bases from V and 7 bases from J; bases unmatched to any gene: 11. The CDR3 DNA follows: TGTGCCAGCAGCCTAGGGGGACAGGGGACTAGGGAGCAGTACTTC. This translates into CASSLGGQGTREQYF. The complete variable domain, with remaining parts taken from reference TRBV11-2 and TRBJ2-7, reads EAGVAQSPRYKIIEKRQSVAFWCNPISGHATLYWYQQILGQGPKLLIQFQNNGVVDDSQLPKDRFSAERLKGVDSTLKIQPAKLEDSAVYLCASSLGGQGTREQYFGPGTRLTVT.

The chain recombines TRBV6-1 with TRBJ1-2; D perhaps matches TRBD1 (5 bases). Trimming cost V 4 bases and J 6 bases, with 21 bases left between them. The germline V gene has CDR1 MNHNS and CDR2 SASEGT. The CDR3 is made up of 16 amino acids. CDR3 protein: CASSVLRTRASDGYTF. CDR3 coding DNA: TGTGCCAGCAGTGTTTTGAGGACAAGGGCTAGCGATGGCTACACCTTC.

The chain combines TRBV27 with TRBJ2-7, with 10 bases fitting TRBD1. The CDR3 spans 14 residues. Germline loops: CDR1 MNHEY, CDR2 SMNVEV (reference sequence). After removal of 7 bases from V and 3 bases from J, the junction contained 6 bases not matched to a gene. This CDR3 is CASTIGQGGYEQYF. CDR3 bases: TGTGCCAGCACCATCGGACAGGGGGGCTACGAGCAGTACTTC.

This chain joins TRBV18 and TRBJ1-1; TRBD1 is a possible D gene (6 bases). The CDR3 loop spans 13 amino acids. Trimming removed 0 bases at V and 8 bases at J, with 10 bases between. The germline V gene has CDR1 KGHSH and CDR2 LQKENI. The chain's CDR3 is CASSPPPGAEAFF. CDR3 nucleotide sequence: TGTGCCAGCTCACCACCGCCAGGGGCGGAAGCTTTCTTT.

This rearrangement joins TRBV3-1 (or the pseudogene TRBV3-2) to TRBJ2-5; D remains unclear. The CDR3 covers 14 residues. In germline, CDR1 is LGHDT, CDR2 YNNKEL (reference sequence). V lost 1 base to trimming and J lost 0 bases, with 6 bases between them. The CDR3 nucleotides read TGTGCCAGCAGCCAAGTGGAGTACCAAGAGACCCAGTACTTC. It translates to CASSQVEYQETQYF.

The rearrangement uses TRBV28 and TRBJ2-2, with unresolved D. V lost 3 bases, J lost 3 bases, and 11 bases lay in between. CDR1 is MDHEN, CDR2 SYDVKM, per germline. The CDR3 sequence is 15 residues long. The CDR3 DNA is TGTGCCAGCAGTTTCCCCCCCCCAGACACCGGGGAGCTGTTTTTT. Protein product: CASSFPPPDTGELFF.

The rearrangement joins TRBV28 to TRBJ1-2; 12 bases align to TRBD1. The J segment lost 1 base and the V segment lost 2 bases, leaving 5 bases of the junction unmatched. Looked up from germline, CDR1 is MDHEN and CDR2 is SYDVKM. This CDR3 region has 17 residues. The CDR3 DNA sequence: TGTGCCAGCAGTTTAGGGACAGGGGGCGGTTTTAACTATGGCTACACCTTC. Translating gives CASSLGTGGGFNYGYTF.

This chain connects TRBV5-1 to TRBJ1-1, with D possibly being TRBD1 (6 bases). The V end was cut by 1 base, the J end by 1 base, with 8 bases between. Per germline, CDR1 SGHRS and CDR2 YFSETQ. The CDR3 loop spans 14 amino acids. The CDR3 bases are TGCGCCAGCAGCTTGATGGACAGGAACACTGAAGCTTTCTTT. Protein: CASSLMDRNTEAFF.

V and J are TRBV20-1 and TRBJ2-7; possible D gene TRBD2, 6 bases. The V end was cut by 1 base, the J end by 7 bases, with 8 bases between. The CDR3 runs to 11 residues. In germline, CDR1 is DFQATT, CDR2 SNEGSKA (reference sequence). In DNA form, the CDR3 reads TGCAGTGCTAGAGGGGAGGTTGAGCAGTACTTC. This encodes CSARGEVEQYF.